Given below is one T cell receptor (beta chain) in context. This clonotype was recorded at least ten times. There are no base qualities to consult, and no much larger clone falls within one base. The CDR3 measures 12 amino acids from cysteine to phenylalanine. Of all the DNA, just the CDR3 is kept, 36 bases in frame from base 1. The V end loses 3 bases and the J end loses 8 bases, and a stretch of 5 bases separates them. TCR cDNA was synthesized by 5'RACE template switching, which introduced a universal primer site and unique molecular identifiers. cDNA synthesis was primed from both the TCR alpha and TCR beta constant segments. Two PCR steps were used to amplify libraries, with sample barcodes and sequencing adapters being added in the second step. Libraries were sequenced on Illumina HiSeq 2500 (2x100 bp) or NovaSeq (2x150 bp). Concerning the study's data processing: Reads were demultiplexed and collapsed into UMI consensus sequences with MIGEC, and V(D)J alignment was performed with MiXCR. Using edgeR on replicate PBMC samples, clonotypes were called vaccine-responding if FDR was below 0.01 and the log2 fold change was above 5 up to day 15. Each bulk clonotype was labeled CD4 or CD8 based on which sequenced repertoire, CD4 or CD8, contained the clonotype at higher abundance. Clonotype frequencies in memory subsets were weighted by FACS-sorted cell numbers to estimate each clone's distribution across memory phenotypes. In-frame beta chains were kept once TCRdb had trimmed the public reads at Q25 with fastp and called clones with MiXCR. All rows with the same CDR3 protein become a single entry with the most common DNA and genes. These V and J calls are TCRdb output, not the study's own analysis. Present in this sample are about 10,000 distinct CDR3 sequences, around 4.8% of which were seen just once. The ten biggest clones cover around 1.6% of the sample.

This entry belongs to a study of T cells after yellow fever vaccination (dated 2019 in TCRdb). With respect to the entire study: Staining for CD3, CD45RA, CCR7 and CD95 was used to sort memory subsets (EM, EMRA, CM and Tscm) on a BD FACS Aria III. Blood samples were taken at several timepoints before and after primary and secondary immunization, and bulk PBMC replicates and cell subsets were isolated. Sorting of memory subsets took place on days 0, 15 and 45 and at 18 months after primary vaccination, as well as on days 0, 15 and 45 after the 30-year booster. The SMART-Seq v4 Ultra Low Input RNA kit was used to prepare libraries from fractions with low cell numbers. Two healthy male donors, one aged 18 to 30 and one aged 30 to 40 years, were included in the cohort. Bulk TCR alpha and beta repertoires were sequenced longitudinally to track T-cell clones before and after primary and booster YFV17D yellow fever vaccination.

Sample treatment or condition, as interpreted from the label and publication: live attenuated yellow fever vaccine strain. PBMCs were isolated from peripheral blood using a standard Ficoll-Paque protocol. The RNeasy Micro Kit was used to extract RNA from sorted memory subsets. The paper as a whole reports these results and caveats: A small fraction of clonotypes showed up in both the CD4 and CD8 compartments, probably as a result of convergent recombination. On day 0, almost all vaccine-responding clonotypes were found to be below detection in the sorted memory subsets. The secondary T-cell response was weaker than the primary response but faster, peaking on day 5 instead of day 15. Only a couple of donors were included in the study, so the extent to which the findings can be generalized is limited. After the booster, most clones that had expanded after primary vaccination were detected again (nearly 97% of CD4 and around 88% of CD8), suggesting broad maintenance of memory. FACS-sorted repertoires could contain abundant contaminating clonotypes from the bulk population, so computational filtering was required.

The input for sequencing was PBMCs, either bulk or a sorted T-cell subset (CD4+, CD8+, memory, or dextramer-sorted; not recorded which), taken around 15 days after the first yellow fever vaccination. This receptor was identified in a man younger than 35 who received the YFV17D yellow fever vaccine. The sequence joins TRBV12-3 or TRBV12-4 to TRBJ1-6; no D gene can be assigned with confidence. The CDR3 loop reads CASSFIHSPLHF. The nucleotide sequence reads as follows: TGTGCCAGCAGTTTTATCCATTCACCCCTCCACTTT.